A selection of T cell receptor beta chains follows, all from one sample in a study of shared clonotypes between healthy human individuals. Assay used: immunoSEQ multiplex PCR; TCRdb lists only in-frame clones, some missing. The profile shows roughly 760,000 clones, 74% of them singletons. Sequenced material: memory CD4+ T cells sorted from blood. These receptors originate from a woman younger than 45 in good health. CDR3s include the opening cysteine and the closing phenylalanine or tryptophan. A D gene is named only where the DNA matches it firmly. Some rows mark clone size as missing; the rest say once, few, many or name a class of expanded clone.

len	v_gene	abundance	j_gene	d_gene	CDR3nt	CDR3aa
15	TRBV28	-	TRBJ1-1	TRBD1	TGTGCCAGCTTTCCTCGGGGACAGCCGAACACTGAAGCTTTCTTT	CASFPRGQPNTEAFF
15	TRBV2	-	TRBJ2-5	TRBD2	TGTGCCAGCAGCGGGGGAGCGGGAAGGGTCAAGACCCAGTACTTC	CASSGGAGRVKTQYF
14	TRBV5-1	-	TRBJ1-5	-	TGCGCCAGCAGCTTGATCGGAGACAATCAGCCCCAGCATTTT	CASSLIGDNQPQHF
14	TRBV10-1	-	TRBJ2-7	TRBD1	TGCGCCAGCAGTGAAGGGGGCATTGTCCACGAGCAGTACTTC	CASSEGGIVHEQYF
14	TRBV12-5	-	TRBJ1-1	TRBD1	TGTGCTAGCTGGGCCCCGGGACAGGGAGAAGAAGCTTTCTTT	CASWAPGQGEEAFF
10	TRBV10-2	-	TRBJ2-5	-	TGCGCCAGCGGTGAAGAGACCCAGTACTTC	CASGEETQYF
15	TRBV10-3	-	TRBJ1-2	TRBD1	TGTGCCATCAGTCAGGGGGCAGGCCAATCCAACGGCTACACCTTC	CAISQGAGQSNGYTF
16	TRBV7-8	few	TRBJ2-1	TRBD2	TGTGCCAGCAGCTTTAGCGGGAGGCCCTCTCGGAATGAGCAGTTCTTC	CASSFSGRPSRNEQFF
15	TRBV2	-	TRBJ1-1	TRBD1	TGTGCCAGCAGAGACAGGGCTAGGGTGAACACTGAAGCTTTCTTT	CASRDRARVNTEAFF
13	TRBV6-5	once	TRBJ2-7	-	TGTGCCAGCAGTGATCCGGACTCCTACGAGCAGTACTTC	CASSDPDSYEQYF
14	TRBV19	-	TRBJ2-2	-	TGTGCCAGTACTGAACAGGGGAACACCGGGGAGCTGTTTTTT	CASTEQGNTGELFF
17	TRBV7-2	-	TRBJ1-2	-	TGTGCCAGCAGCTCCCTACAGGGATCGGTATGGTTGGGAGGCTACACCTTC	CASSSLQGSVWLGGYTF